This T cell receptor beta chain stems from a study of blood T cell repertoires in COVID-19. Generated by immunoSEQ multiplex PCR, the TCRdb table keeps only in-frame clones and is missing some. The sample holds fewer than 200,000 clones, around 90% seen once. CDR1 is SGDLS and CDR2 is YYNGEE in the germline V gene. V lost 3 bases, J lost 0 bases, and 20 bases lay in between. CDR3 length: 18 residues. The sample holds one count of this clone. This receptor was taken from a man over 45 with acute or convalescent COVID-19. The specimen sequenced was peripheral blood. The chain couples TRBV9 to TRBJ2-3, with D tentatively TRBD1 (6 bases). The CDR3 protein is CASSAPGARTTSTDTQYF. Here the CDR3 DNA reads TGTGCCAGCAGCGCACCAGGGGCGCGAACGACTAGCACAGATACGCAGTATTTT. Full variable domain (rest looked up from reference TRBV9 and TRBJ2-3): DSGVTQTPKHLITATGQRVTLRCSPRSGDLSVYWYQQSLDQGLQFLIQYYNGEERAKGNILERFSAQQFPDLHSELNLSSLELGDSALYFCASSAPGARTTSTDTQYFGPGTRLTVL.